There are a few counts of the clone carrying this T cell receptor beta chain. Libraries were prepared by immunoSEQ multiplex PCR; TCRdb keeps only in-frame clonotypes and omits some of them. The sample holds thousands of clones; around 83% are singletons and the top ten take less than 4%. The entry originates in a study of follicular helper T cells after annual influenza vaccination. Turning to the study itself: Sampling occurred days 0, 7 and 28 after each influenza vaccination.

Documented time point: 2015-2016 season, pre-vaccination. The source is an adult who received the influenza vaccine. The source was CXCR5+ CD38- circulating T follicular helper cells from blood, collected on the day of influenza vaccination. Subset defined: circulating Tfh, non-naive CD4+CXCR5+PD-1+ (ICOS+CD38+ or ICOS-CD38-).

The CDR3 is CASSISNGFDQPQHF. For the CDR3, the DNA is TGTGCCAGTAGTATAAGTAATGGCTTCGATCAGCCCCAGCATTTT. The rearrangement links TRBV19 to TRBJ1-5; no firm D call. The CDR3 has 15 residues. Trimming cost V 2 bases and J 5 bases, with 13 bases left between them. Germline loops: CDR1 LNHDA, CDR2 SQIVND (reference sequence).